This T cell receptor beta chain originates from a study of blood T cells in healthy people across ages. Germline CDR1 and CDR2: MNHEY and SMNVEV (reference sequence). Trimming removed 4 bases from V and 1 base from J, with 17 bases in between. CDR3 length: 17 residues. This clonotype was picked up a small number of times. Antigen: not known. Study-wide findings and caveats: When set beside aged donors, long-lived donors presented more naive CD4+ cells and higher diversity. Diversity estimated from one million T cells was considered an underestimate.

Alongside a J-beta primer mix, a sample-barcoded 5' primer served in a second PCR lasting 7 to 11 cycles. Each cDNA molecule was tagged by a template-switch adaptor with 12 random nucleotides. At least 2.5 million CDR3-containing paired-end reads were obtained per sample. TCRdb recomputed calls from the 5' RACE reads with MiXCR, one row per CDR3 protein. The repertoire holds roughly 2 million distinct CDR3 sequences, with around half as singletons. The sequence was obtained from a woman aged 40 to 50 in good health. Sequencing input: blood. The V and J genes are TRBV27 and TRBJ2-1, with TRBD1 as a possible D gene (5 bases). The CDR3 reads CASSSSTDPMSYNEQFF. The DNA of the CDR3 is TGTGCCAGCAGTTCGTCGACAGACCCAATGTCCTACAATGAGCAGTTCTTC.